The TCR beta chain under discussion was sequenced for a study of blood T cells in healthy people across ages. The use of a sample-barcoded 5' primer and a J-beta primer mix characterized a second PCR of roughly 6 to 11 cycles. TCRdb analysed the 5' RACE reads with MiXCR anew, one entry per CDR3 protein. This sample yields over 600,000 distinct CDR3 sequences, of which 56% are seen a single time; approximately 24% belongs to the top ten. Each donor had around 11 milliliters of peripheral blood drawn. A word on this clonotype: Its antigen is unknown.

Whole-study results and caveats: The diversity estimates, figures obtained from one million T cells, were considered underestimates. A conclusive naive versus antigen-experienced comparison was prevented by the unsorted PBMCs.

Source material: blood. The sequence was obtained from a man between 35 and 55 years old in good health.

The CDR3 bases are TGTGCCAGCAGTTGGCGGCACACTGAAGCTTTCTTT. This codes for CASSWRHTEAFF. The chain uses TRBV6-2 or TRBV6-3 and TRBJ1-1; no reliable D call. The CDR3 covers 12 residues. V was pared by 4 bases and J by 3 bases, with 6 bases between. Germline-derived CDR1 and CDR2 are MNHEY and SVGEGT.